This T cell receptor (beta chain) was retrieved from a study of patients and donors after allogeneic stem cell transplantation. TCRdb passed the RT-PCR reads through MiXCR, listing each CDR3 protein once. The profile shows 150,000 to 250,000 distinct CDR3 sequences, less than 45% of them singletons. This TCR came from a human donor who was either an allogeneic HSCT recipient or a stem cell or donor lymphocyte infusion donor (not recorded which). It is not recorded whose cells these are; they may come from a transplant donor. The material sequenced was blood, either unsorted or a sorted T cell fraction (not recorded which).

The CDR3 bases are TGTGCCATCAGTGAGGCCAATGGGTCTGAAGCTTTCTTT. Translating it yields CAISEANGSEAFF. V is TRBV10-3 and J is TRBJ1-1; D is undetermined. This CDR3 contains 13 residues. CDR1 ENHRY and CDR2 SYGVKD come from the germline V gene. Trimming pared 2 bases from V and 6 bases from J, leaving 10 bases between.